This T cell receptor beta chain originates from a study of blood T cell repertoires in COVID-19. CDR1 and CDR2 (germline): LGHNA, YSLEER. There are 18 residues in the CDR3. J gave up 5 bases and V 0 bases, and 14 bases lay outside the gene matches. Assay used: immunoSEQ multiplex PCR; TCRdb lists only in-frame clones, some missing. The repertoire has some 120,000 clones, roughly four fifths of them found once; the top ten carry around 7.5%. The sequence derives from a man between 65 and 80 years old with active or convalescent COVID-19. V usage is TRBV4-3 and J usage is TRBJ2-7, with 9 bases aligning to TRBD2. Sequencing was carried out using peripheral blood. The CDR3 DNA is TGCGCCAGCAGCCAAGACGAGGGTAGGCGGGAGGGCCTTCACGAGCAGTACTTC. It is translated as CASSQDEGRREGLHEQYF.